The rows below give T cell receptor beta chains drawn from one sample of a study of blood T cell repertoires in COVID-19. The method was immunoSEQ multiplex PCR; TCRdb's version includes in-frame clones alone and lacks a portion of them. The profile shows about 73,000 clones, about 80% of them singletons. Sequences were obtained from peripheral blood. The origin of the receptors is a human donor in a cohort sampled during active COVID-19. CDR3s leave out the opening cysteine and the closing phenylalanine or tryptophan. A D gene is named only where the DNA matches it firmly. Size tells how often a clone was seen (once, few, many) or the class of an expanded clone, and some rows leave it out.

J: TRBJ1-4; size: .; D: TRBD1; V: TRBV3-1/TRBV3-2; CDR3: ASSHRQGMNEKLF
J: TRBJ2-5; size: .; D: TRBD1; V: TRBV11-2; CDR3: ASSPTTGISLQTQY
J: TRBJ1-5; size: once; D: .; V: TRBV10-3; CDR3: AIGRGNSNQPQH
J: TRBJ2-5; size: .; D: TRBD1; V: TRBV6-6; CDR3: AGNRGLRETQY
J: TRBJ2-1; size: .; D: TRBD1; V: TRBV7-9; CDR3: ASSLVGQNNEQF
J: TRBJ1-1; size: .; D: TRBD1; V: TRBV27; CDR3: ASSSPGGNTEAF
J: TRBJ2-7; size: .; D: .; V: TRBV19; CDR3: ASSIAGADYEQY
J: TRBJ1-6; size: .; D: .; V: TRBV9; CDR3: ASSVDFRSDSPLH
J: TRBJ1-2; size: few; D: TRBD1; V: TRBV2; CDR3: ASWTGDYGYT
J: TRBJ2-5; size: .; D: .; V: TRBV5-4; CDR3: ASSLAGKETQY
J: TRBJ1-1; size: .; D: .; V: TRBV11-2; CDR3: ASSSPGLPNTEAF
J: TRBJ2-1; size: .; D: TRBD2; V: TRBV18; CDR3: ASSQVSGGGSSYNEQF
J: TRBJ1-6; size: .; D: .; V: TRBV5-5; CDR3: ASSAGRYNSPLH
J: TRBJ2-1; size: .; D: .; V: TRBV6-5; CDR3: ASRPPDFYNEQF
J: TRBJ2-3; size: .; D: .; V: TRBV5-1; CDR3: ASTENRGGVVDTQY
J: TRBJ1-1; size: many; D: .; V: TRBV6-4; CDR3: ASSPGGVNTEAF
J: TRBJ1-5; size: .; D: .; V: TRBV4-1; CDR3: ASSFGLNQPQH
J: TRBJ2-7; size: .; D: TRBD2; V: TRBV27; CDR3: ASRASGVSSYEQY
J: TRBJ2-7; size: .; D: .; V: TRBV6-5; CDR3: ASSYSNGPAYEQY
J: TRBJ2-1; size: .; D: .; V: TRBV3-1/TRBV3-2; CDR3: ASSQPRDNSYNEQF
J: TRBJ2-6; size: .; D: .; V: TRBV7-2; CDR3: ASSLWGVYLSGANVLT
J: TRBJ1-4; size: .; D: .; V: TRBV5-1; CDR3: ASSLYGMDLSNEKLF